These 17 T cell receptor beta chains came from one sample sequenced in a study of regulatory T cells in long-lasting Graves disease. Time point meaning: persistent/refractory GD, antithyroid drugs over 5 years with positive TRAb. PBMC RNA was the source of the TCR library. The authors built TCR beta libraries using iRepertoire HTBI primers and Arm-PCR of CDR3 regions. In TCRdb, the multiplex PCR reads were re-called with MiXCR into one record per CDR3 protein. Among 350,000 to 500,000 distinct CDR3 sequences listed, roughly a fifth were seen once. The input for sequencing was peripheral blood mononuclear cells (PBMCs), taken when the disease was refractory, from a patient treated with antithyroid drugs. The receptor set was obtained from a female donor with Graves disease.

In DNA form, the CDR3 reads TGTGCCAGCAGTTCAACCGGGACAGGGGAGTTCGTTAGCAATCAGCCCCAGCATTTT. Translation gives CASSSTGTGEFVSNQPQHF. The rearrangement links TRBV6-5 to TRBJ1-5, with 10 bases fitting TRBD1. CDR1 and CDR2 from the germline V gene are MNHEY and SVGAGI. This CDR3 spans 19 amino acids. The junction had 12 bases not matched to a gene; V was cut back by 4 bases and J by 0 bases.

V gene TRBV20-1 combines with J gene TRBJ2-7; TRBD1 aligns across 11 bases. CDR1 DFQATT and CDR2 SNEGSKA come from the germline V gene (reference sequence). The CDR3 extends over 17 amino acids. CDR3 nucleotide sequence: TGCAGGAGGGCGGGGACAGGGGGATACCCCTTCCCCTACGAGCAGTACTTC. Amino acid sequence: CRRAGTGGYPFPYEQYF.

This clonotype was recorded many times. The chain uses TRBV28 and TRBJ1-6, with 8 bases lining up with TRBD1. The ends lost 6 bases at V and 8 bases at J; junction bases unmatched: 9. Looked up from germline, CDR1 is MDHEN and CDR2 is SYDVKM. The CDR3 has 15 residues. CDR3 sequence: CASRTTGVRDSPLHF. The DNA for the CDR3 is TGTGCCAGCAGAACGACAGGGGTTCGTGATTCACCCCTCCACTTT.

In its sample, this clonotype was seen many times. The V and J genes are TRBV11-2 and TRBJ2-2; D might be TRBD2 (6 bases). The CDR3 has 15 amino acids. V was shortened by 1 base and J by 4 bases, with 10 bases between the two germline ends. The V gene's germline CDR1 is SGHAT and CDR2 FQNNGV. The CDR3 coding sequence is TGTGCCAGCAGCTTAGCCGGAGGGCTCACCGGGGAGCTGTTTTTT. Translating gives CASSLAGGLTGELFF.

Ten or more counts support this clonotype. The gene calls are TRBV6-5 and TRBJ1-5; no clear D gene. V lost 2 bases, J lost 11 bases, and 13 bases lay in between. This CDR3 is 13 amino acids long. CDR1 is MNHEY and CDR2 is SVGAGI in the germline V gene. CDR3 sequence reads: CASSYSLEGTQHF. CDR3 DNA: TGTGCCAGCAGTTACAGCCTGGAGGGAACCCAGCATTTT.

This clonotype was counted at least ten times. As DNA, the CDR3 is TGTGCCAGCAGTTTAGGGGGACAGATGAACACTGAAGCTTTCTTT. This gives the protein CASSLGGQMNTEAFF. V is TRBV28 and J is TRBJ1-1, with 7 bases that match TRBD1. The CDR3 extends over 15 amino acids. From germline, CDR1 is MDHEN and CDR2 SYDVKM. The trim removed 2 bases at V and 0 bases at J, leaving 3 bases unmatched.

V gene TRBV20-1 combines with J gene TRBJ2-7; TRBD2 matches 10 bases. After removal of 2 bases from V and 6 bases from J, the junction contained 4 bases not matched to a gene. Looked up from germline, CDR1 is DFQATT and CDR2 is SNEGSKA (reference sequence). The CDR3 spans 13 residues. CDR3 sequence reads: CSARSSGGLEQYF. As DNA, the CDR3 is TGCAGTGCTAGATCTAGCGGGGGACTCGAGCAGTACTTC.

This clonotype was counted at least ten times. Written as DNA, the CDR3 is TGTGCCAGCAGCCAAGTACGGACAGGGGGTCGGTCACCCCTCCACTTT. Translated: CASSQVRTGGRSPLHF. The V gene is TRBV3-1, the J gene TRBJ1-6; 10 bases are a match to TRBD1. Germline lookup yields CDR1 LGHDT and CDR2 YNNKEL (reference sequence). This CDR3 contains 16 residues. J was trimmed by 10 bases and V by 1 base; bases with no gene match: 7. Full variable domain (remainder filled in from reference TRBV3-1 and TRBJ1-6): DTAVSQTPKYLVTQMGNDKSIKCEQNLGHDTMYWYKQDSKKFLKIMFSYNNKELIINETVPNRFSPKSPDKAHLNLHINSLELGDSAVYFCASSQVRTGGRSPLHFGNGTRLTVT.

This clonotype appeared many times. The J gene is TRBJ1-1, the V gene TRBV15, with D possibly TRBD1 on 6 matching bases. Germline CDR1 is LNHNV and CDR2 is YYDKDF (reference sequence). V shed 7 bases and J shed 0 bases, with 9 bases lying between them. There are 13 residues in the CDR3. CDR3 protein: CATTTGLNTEAFF. Written as DNA, the CDR3 is TGTGCCACCACGACAGGTTTGAACACTGAAGCTTTCTTT. The complete variable domain, with remaining parts taken from reference TRBV15 and TRBJ1-1, reads DAMVIQNPRYQVTQFGKPVTLSCSQTLNHNVMYWYQQKSSQAPKLLFHYYDKDFNNEADTPDNFQSRRPNTSFCFLDIRSPGLGDTAMYLCATTTGLNTEAFFGQGTRLTVV.

The V call is TRBV19, the J call TRBJ1-5; tentative D call: TRBD1 (5 bases). V was shortened by 7 bases and J by 1 base, with 11 bases between the two germline ends. This CDR3 has 14 residues. Germline V gene data show CDR1 as LNHDA and CDR2 as SQIVND (reference sequence). This chain's CDR3 is CASTRTPSNQPQHF. The CDR3 nucleotides read TGTGCCAGTACCCGGACACCCAGCAATCAGCCCCAGCATTTT. The whole variable domain, filled in from reference TRBV19 and TRBJ1-5, reads DGGITQSPKYLFRKEGQNVTLSCEQNLNHDAMYWYRQDPGQGLRLIYYSQIVNDFQKGDIAEGYSVSREKKESFPLTVTSAQKNPTAFYLCASTRTPSNQPQHFGDGTRLSIL.

The CDR3 nucleotides are TGCGCCAGCAGCCCTGGGGTAGCCGGGGATACGCAGTATTTT. Translating gives CASSPGVAGDTQYF. The chain uses TRBV5-1 and TRBJ2-3; D is unresolved. V was pared by 4 bases and J by 6 bases, with 15 bases between. Germline V gene sequence: CDR1 SGHRS, CDR2 YFSETQ. The CDR3 extends over 14 amino acids.

The V gene is TRBV5-1, the J gene TRBJ2-7; no clear D gene. The CDR3 consists of 13 residues. Germline V lookup: CDR1 SGHRS, CDR2 YFSETQ. V was cut by 0 bases and J by 3 bases, with 7 bases left in between. The CDR3 DNA is TGCGCCAGCAGCTTGGCCTCGGTCTACGAGCAGTACTTC. Translation: CASSLASVYEQYF.

This clonotype was seen a handful of times. This chain connects TRBV12-3 or TRBV12-4 to TRBJ2-3, with TRBD2 matching 9 bases. V was clipped by 5 bases and J by 2 bases; unmatched bases: 5. The CDR3 has 15 residues. CDR3 coding DNA: TGTGCCAGCAGTCGGACTAGCGTCGACACAGATACGCAGTATTTT. Protein product: CASSRTSVDTDTQYF.

In DNA form, the CDR3 reads TGCGCCAGCAGTGAGTCGAACTCGGACAGGGCCTTTCCCAAAAACATTCAGTACTTC. Amino acids: CASSESNSDRAFPKNIQYF. J is TRBJ2-4 and V is TRBV10-1, with 8 bases aligning to TRBD1. V was pared by 0 bases and J by 2 bases, with 12 bases of the junction left unmatched. The germline V gene has CDR1 WNHNN and CDR2 SYGVQD (reference sequence). This CDR3 is built from 19 residues.

In its sample, this clonotype was seen many times. V usage is TRBV28 and J usage is TRBJ1-2, with a possible D match to TRBD1 (5 bases). CDR1 and CDR2 from the germline V gene are MDHEN and SYDVKM. V lost 5 bases and J 9 bases, leaving 16 bases between the germline ends. There are 13 residues in the CDR3. The CDR3 region is CASSPGSGSRYTF. CDR3 nucleotide sequence: TGTGCCAGCAGTCCAGGGTCAGGGTCTCGCTACACCTTC.

This clonotype has just one count. The CDR3, as DNA: TGTGCCAGTAGTATACCCGCCGGGGATACGCAGTATTTT. Its protein product is CASSIPAGDTQYF. This chain joins TRBV19 and TRBJ2-3; D is ambiguous. The CDR3 totals 13 residues. The germline CDR1 and CDR2 sequences are LNHDA and SQIVND (reference sequence). V was pared by 2 bases and J by 6 bases, with 9 bases between.

There are many counts of this clonotype. The rearrangement joins TRBV20-1 to TRBJ2-7; TRBD2 aligns across 8 bases. The CDR3 sequence is 14 residues long. V trimming: 3 bases; J trimming: 3 bases; junction bases outside the gene matches: 7. The germline CDR1 and CDR2 sequences are DFQATT and SNEGSKA (reference sequence). The CDR3 DNA reads TGCAGTGCTAGGTTGCGGGAGGTTAGCTACGAGCAGTACTTC. It is translated as CSARLREVSYEQYF.